These 21 T cell receptor beta chains share one sample of origin, sequenced in a study of blood T cells in healthy people across ages. A second PCR, run for about 6 to 11 cycles, used a sample-barcoded 5' primer plus a J-beta primer mix. TCRdb reprocessed the 5' RACE reads via MiXCR and lists one record per CDR3 protein. The sample gives 1 million to 1.2 million distinct CDR3 sequences, under 40% of which show up once; around 14% is in the top ten. Source material: blood. These receptors originate from a young man in good health.

This clonotype appeared a few times. The CDR3 coding sequence is TGTGCCAGCTCATCCGACAGGGTCAACATGAACACTGAAGCTTTCTTT. Protein product: CASSSDRVNMNTEAFF. The chain has TRBV18 and TRBJ1-1; 7 nucleotides line up with TRBD1. Trimming cost V 5 bases and J 0 bases; bases outside gene matches: 9. Germline V gene sequence: CDR1 KGHSH, CDR2 LQKENI. This CDR3 comprises 16 residues.

This clonotype was seen only a few times. This chain uses TRBV2 with TRBJ2-7, with a possible D match to TRBD2 (5 bases). Trimming removed 5 bases at V and 0 bases at J, with 11 bases between. Germline V gives CDR1 SNHLY, CDR2 FYNNEI. The CDR3 consists of 14 residues. The chain's CDR3 is CASSNGLTSYEQYF. Here the CDR3 DNA reads TGTGCCAGCAGTAACGGACTTACCTCCTACGAGCAGTACTTC.

This clonotype was seen many times. In DNA, the CDR3 is TGTGCCAGCAGCCTCACGGTGGGGATAAGCCCAGATACGCAGTATTTT. Translating gives CASSLTVGISPDTQYF. The rearrangement links TRBV7-9 to TRBJ2-3; D uncertain. Looked up from germline, CDR1 is SEHNR and CDR2 is FQNEAQ (reference sequence). There are 16 residues in the CDR3. V was shortened by 5 bases and J by 4 bases, with 19 bases between the two germline ends.

The rearrangement links TRBV4-2 to TRBJ2-5; perhaps TRBD2 as D (5 bases). Germline CDR1 and CDR2: LGHNA and YNFKEQ. The CDR3 has 13 residues. The V end lost 0 bases, the J end lost 3 bases, and 5 bases lay between the germline ends. The CDR3 DNA follows: TGTGCCAGCAGCCAAGACGGGGAAGAGACCCAGTACTTC. Amino acid sequence: CASSQDGEETQYF.

This chain connects TRBV5-1 to TRBJ1-1; D might be TRBD1 (6 bases). This CDR3 has 16 amino acids. Trimming removed 1 base from V and 5 bases from J, with 18 bases in between. The germline V gene has CDR1 SGHRS and CDR2 YFSETQ. CDR3 residues: CASSLFIGGGRTEAFF. The CDR3 DNA sequence: TGCGCCAGCAGCTTGTTTATCGGGGGCGGACGGACTGAAGCTTTCTTT.

The gene calls are TRBV20-1 and TRBJ1-1; D perhaps matches TRBD1 (5 bases). The CDR3 is 15 amino acids. The germline V and J ends were trimmed by 2 bases and 4 bases, with 17 bases remaining between them. CDR1 and CDR2 from the germline V gene are DFQATT and SNEGSKA (reference sequence). The CDR3 sequence: CSARPGAGGATEAFF. CDR3 in DNA: TGCAGTGCTAGACCCGGGGCAGGTGGGGCCACTGAAGCTTTCTTT.

The sample holds a few counts of this clonotype. The rearrangement joins TRBV11-2 to TRBJ2-7; TRBD2 agrees at 7 bases. Germline CDR1 SGHAT, CDR2 FQNNGV. After removal of 8 bases from V and 0 bases from J, the junction contained 10 bases not matched to a gene. There are 15 residues in the CDR3. CDR3 coding DNA: TGTGCCAGCTTCGGGGGGACGTTGAGCTCCTACGAGCAGTACTTC. It is translated as CASFGGTLSSYEQYF.

This sequence joins TRBV6-2 or TRBV6-3 and TRBJ1-5; perhaps TRBD1 as D (5 bases). Germline V lookup: CDR1 MNHEY, CDR2 SVGEGT. The CDR3 totals 18 residues. The V and J ends lost 5 bases and 0 bases respectively, with 20 bases between them. The chain's CDR3 is CASSHLTSTVFSNQPQHF. For the CDR3, the DNA is TGTGCCAGCAGTCACCTAACCTCGACAGTCTTTAGCAATCAGCCCCAGCATTTT.

This clonotype was counted between two and nine times. This sequence joins TRBV6-5 and TRBJ2-3, with D perhaps matching TRBD1 (5 bases). Per germline, CDR1 MNHEY and CDR2 SVGAGI. This CDR3 spans 13 amino acids. CDR3 in amino acids: CALGTGSTDTQYF. The CDR3 coding sequence is TGTGCTCTCGGAACAGGTTCGACAGATACGCAGTATTTT.

To note about this clonotype: The CDR3 carries no conserved terminal phenylalanine or tryptophan, so it likely arises from a read error. This chain uses TRBV12-3 or TRBV12-4 with TRBJ2-3, with D maybe TRBD2 (5 bases). This CDR3 comprises 13 residues. With 3 bases removed from V and 2 bases from J, the gap between germline ends came to 6 bases. CDR3 DNA: TGTGCCAGCAGTTTGGGAGCCACAGATACGCAGTATTCT. Residues: CASSLGATDTQYS.

This clonotype appeared a few times. V is TRBV11-2 and J is TRBJ2-7; D may be TRBD1 (6 bases). This CDR3 has 15 amino acids. Per the germline V gene, CDR1 is SGHAT and CDR2 is FQNNGV. V was cut by 5 bases and J by 2 bases, with 16 bases left in between. CDR3 protein: CASSTIRDKTYEQYF. The DNA of the CDR3 is TGTGCCAGCAGCACGATCCGGGACAAGACCTACGAGCAGTACTTC.

The chain employs TRBV6-2 or TRBV6-3 and TRBJ1-5, with 7 bases identical to TRBD1. Unmatched junction bases numbered 5, after V lost 6 bases and J lost 3 bases. This CDR3 comprises 14 residues. Per the germline V gene, CDR1 is MNHEY and CDR2 is SVGEGT. Here the CDR3 reads CASRKDRANQPQHF. DNA of the CDR3: TGTGCCAGCAGGAAAGACAGGGCCAATCAGCCCCAGCATTTT.

This sequence joins TRBV12-3 or TRBV12-4 and TRBJ2-3; D is uncertain. The CDR3 consists of 14 residues. With 3 bases removed from V and 2 bases from J, the gap between germline ends came to 9 bases. The CDR3 bases are TGTGCCAGCAGTTTCCCCGATGCCACAGATACGCAGTATTTT. Translation gives CASSFPDATDTQYF.

Only a few counts were recorded for this clonotype. The chain carries TRBV21-1 and TRBJ2-1. TRBV21-1 counts as a pseudogene. The CDR3 consists of 13 residues. The CDR3 DNA sequence: TGTGCCAGCAACACAGGTTCGGACAATGAGCAGTTCTTC. Protein sequence: CASNTGSDNEQFF.

This clonotype was found a few times. The V and J genes are TRBV6-5 and TRBJ1-1; D perhaps matches TRBD1 (5 bases). Germline CDR1 reads MNHEY; CDR2 reads SVGAGI. The CDR3 loop spans 13 amino acids. V shed 7 bases and J shed 6 bases, with 15 bases lying between them. CDR3 sequence: CASTPVGDAEAFF. DNA of the CDR3: TGTGCCAGCACCCCGGTAGGGGATGCTGAAGCTTTCTTT.

As concerns this clonotype: One end of the junction varies from germline; a read error may be responsible. The chain uses TRBV7-7 and TRBJ2-1; 10 bases agree with TRBD1. The CDR3 is 15 residues long. Germline CDR1 and CDR2: SSHAT and FNYEAQ (reference sequence). This CDR3 is CASSGRTGGFDEQFF. CDR3 coding DNA: TGTGCTAGCAGCGGTCGGACAGGGGGTTTCGATGAGCAGTTCTTC.

In the case of this clonotype: This clone may be a read error of a much larger clone one base away. This chain links TRBV25-1 with TRBJ1-1, with D possibly TRBD1 on 6 matching bases. CDR1 and CDR2 from the germline V gene are MGHDK and SYGVNS. The V and J ends lost 4 bases and 6 bases respectively, with 12 bases between them. There are 13 residues in the CDR3. The chain's CDR3 is CASSVRGVAEAFF. In DNA, the CDR3 is TGTGCCAGCAGTGTCAGGGGAGTCGCTGAAGCTTTCTTT.

The chain joins TRBV7-8 to TRBJ2-7; D remains unclear. The germline gives CDR1 SGHVS, CDR2 FQNEAQ. V lost 4 bases and J lost 3, with 13 bases in between. The CDR3 loop spans 14 amino acids. The CDR3 sequence: CASSSIGPDYEQYF. The CDR3 DNA reads as TGTGCCAGCAGCTCTATAGGGCCCGACTACGAGCAGTACTTC.

The chain couples TRBV5-1 to TRBJ2-3; 7 bases agree with TRBD1. Germline CDR1 SGHRS, CDR2 YFSETQ. J lost 6 bases, V lost 0 bases, and 10 bases had no gene match. This CDR3 is 16 amino acids long. CDR3 sequence: CASSLAGGTGDDTQYF. The CDR3, as DNA: TGCGCCAGCAGCTTGGCCGGCGGAACAGGGGACGATACGCAGTATTTT.

The chain combines TRBV20-1 with TRBJ2-7; D possibly corresponds to TRBD2 (7 bases). The V and J ends lost 3 bases and 6 bases respectively, with 12 bases between them. Germline V gives CDR1 DFQATT, CDR2 SNEGSKA (reference sequence). The CDR3 covers 12 residues. CDR3: CSARWGGGEQYF. CDR3 in DNA: TGCAGTGCTAGGTGGGGGGGCGGCGAGCAGTACTTC.

The chain carries TRBV20-1 and TRBJ1-2, with a weak D call TRBD1 (6 bases). Germline values: CDR1 DFQATT, CDR2 SNEGSKA (reference sequence). The ends were cut back, 0 bases at V and 3 bases at J, with 11 bases in the middle. This CDR3 is built from 14 residues. The DNA of the CDR3 is TGCAGTGCTAGAGATTTGAGACAGGACTATGGCTACACCTTC. Translating gives CSARDLRQDYGYTF.